This TCR beta chain derives from a study of T cells in Graves' hyperthyroidism and ophthalmopathy. Study as a whole: Peripheral blood sampling occurred at initial diagnosis, before any treatment.

RNA transcripts were the template for amplifying TCR beta CDR3 regions. HTBI primers were employed in a first-round RT-PCR of the TCR CDR3. TCRdb ran MiXCR on the multiplex PCR reads and lists one entry per CDR3 protein. The sample carries about 300,000 distinct CDR3 sequences, roughly 13% recorded once. Thyroid ultrasound and orbital computed tomography, with clinical symptoms and serum thyroxine and TRAb, informed diagnoses. With 4 bases clipped from V and 5 bases from J, the junction kept 17 bases outside the gene matches. The CDR3 is made up of 18 amino acids. Germline-derived CDR1 and CDR2 are DFQATT and SNEGSKA (reference sequence). This clonotype was counted between two and nine times.

The source of this sequence is a woman aged 40 to 55 with Graves' hyperthyroidism. The chain recombines TRBV20-1 with TRBJ2-3; TRBD2 matches 11 bases. Sequenced material: blood. CDR3 residues: CSANGRLLAGVFGDTQYF. Written as DNA, the CDR3 is TGCAGTGCTAACGGGCGGTTACTAGCGGGAGTGTTTGGAGATACGCAGTATTTT.